This TCR beta chain was sequenced for a study of spatial heterogeneity in lung cancer (dated by TCRdb to the late 2010s). For context, the study as a whole: Beta-chain transcripts were consistently detected in greater numbers than alpha-chain transcripts, which likely reflected higher beta-chain transcript abundance. At surgery, both alpha and beta chains were TCR-sequenced in approximately 210 tumor regions, approximately 64 matched nontumor lung samples and some 60 PBMC samples. TCR repertoire features were related to nonsynonymous mutation counts determined by whole-exome sequencing of tumor tissue. The study quantitatively compared TCR alpha and beta repertoires across multiple tumor regions, matched nontumor lung and blood in non-small cell lung cancer. In the raw uncorrected reads, each unique combination of TCR and UMI appeared more than ten times on average.

What the study reported, not specific to this receptor: Additional single-cell paired TCR alpha and beta sequencing was considered necessary to confirm, at a functional level, the hypothesis that regional TCRs recognize regional mutations.

The library came from 5' RACE. Reads for this sample came from a NextSeq 500. In the TCR library protocol, a unique molecular identifier was attached to each TCR cDNA molecule so that PCR and sequencing errors could be corrected. In the authors' own workflow: TCR identification, UMI-based error correction and CDR3 extraction were all carried out with Decombinator tools. Expanded TCRs were defined as those above a frequency of 2 per 1,000, corresponding to the top 1% of the tumor frequency distribution. Each repertoire was subsampled 100 times to 5,000 TCRs, after which Renyi diversity was computed with the R vegan package. To build CDR3 similarity networks, amino acid triplet string-kernel similarity was used, and CDR3s were connected when their pairwise similarity was above 0.82. In-frame beta chains were kept once TCRdb had trimmed the public reads at Q25 with fastp and called clones with MiXCR. Identical CDR3 proteins give one entry, which carries the most common genes and DNA. These V and J calls rely on TCRdb rather than the paper's analysis. In this sample the table shows some 11,000 distinct CDR3 sequences, 5.5% to 7.5% of which occur a single time. The biggest ten clones account for around 10% of the sample.

Spanning cysteine to phenylalanine, the CDR3 consists of 17 amino acids. The DNA shown is the 51-base CDR3, in frame from base 1. Trimming leaves V shorter by 2 bases and J shorter by 3 bases, with the junction holding 10 bases beyond the gene matches. Based on the germline V gene, the CDR1 and CDR2 sequences are KGHSH and LQKENI. This clonotype was found many times. It lacks a known antigen. Base qualities are not at hand, and no much larger clone is one base apart. This sample's time point label indicates: sample taken at primary tumor resection. Whole RNA extracted from tumor and nontumor lung tissue, or from cryopreserved PBMC samples, was used for TCR sequencing without cell sorting. Samples were obtained from approximately 76 patients with early-stage, untreated non-small cell lung cancer from the lung TRACERx cohort. Only patients for whom sufficient RNA was available from at least two tumor regions were selected for TCR sequencing. Tumor and adjacent nontumor lung specimens were reviewed by a lung pathologist before selection.

Rearrangement joined TRBV18 to TRBJ1-1; TRBD1 lines up with 9 middle nucleotides. This receptor was identified in a male donor with early-stage non-small cell lung cancer. Sequencing was performed on normal lung tissue next to the tumor, taken at surgery. The encoded CDR3 is CASSPLGQGLGDTEAFF. The sequenced DNA is TGTGCCAGCTCACCATTGGGACAGGGTTTGGGGGACACTGAAGCTTTCTTT.